The 17 T cell receptor beta chains given below trace back to one sample, sequenced in a study of human thymus T cells. Using immunoSEQ multiplex PCR, the repertoire was profiled, and TCRdb retains in-frame clones only, with some absent. The sample lists 54,000 or so clones, approximately 95% occurring once. The material sequenced was blood. Every receptor here comes from a boy younger than two with a congenital heart defect but otherwise immunologically healthy.

This chain connects TRBV11-2 to TRBJ2-2, with D perhaps TRBD2 (6 bases). Germline loops: CDR1 SGHAT, CDR2 FQNNGV. Trimming pared 4 bases from V and 5 bases from J, leaving 14 bases between. The CDR3 spans 15 residues. The CDR3 spells CASSSADYLTGELFF. CDR3 DNA: TGTGCCAGCAGCTCAGCGGACTACCTTACCGGGGAGCTGTTTTTT.

The chain links TRBV19 to TRBJ2-1; tentatively, D is TRBD1 (5 bases). V lost 1 base and J 1 base, leaving 14 bases between the germline ends. This CDR3 comprises 17 residues. Germline V gene sequence: CDR1 LNHDA, CDR2 SQIVND (reference sequence). The CDR3 is CASSIVIGHTSYNEQFF. CDR3 coding DNA: TGTGCCAGTAGTATAGTCATCGGACACACGTCCTACAATGAGCAGTTCTTC.

The chain employs TRBV27 and TRBJ2-7; 8 bases match TRBD2. Germline V gives CDR1 MNHEY, CDR2 SMNVEV (reference sequence). The CDR3 is 15 residues long. With V trimmed by 2 bases and J by 2 bases, 5 bases remained unmatched. The CDR3 sequence is CASSLGSGGPYEQYF. In DNA form, the CDR3 reads TGTGCCAGCAGTTTAGGCAGCGGGGGACCCTACGAGCAGTACTTC.

This sequence joins TRBV14 and TRBJ1-3; D is uncertain. V was shortened by 1 base and J by 7 bases, with 17 bases between the two germline ends. The CDR3 spans 16 residues. The germline gives CDR1 SGHDN, CDR2 FVKESK. CDR3 bases: TGTGCCAGCAGCCAAGGCGGTCGGCGGTATGGCAACACCATATATTTT. Its protein is CASSQGGRRYGNTIYF. The complete variable domain, with remaining parts taken from reference TRBV14 and TRBJ1-3, reads EAGVTQFPSHSVIEKGQTVTLRCDPISGHDNLYWYRRVMGKEIKFLLHFVKESKQDESGMPNNRFLAERTGGTYSTLKVQPAELEDSGVYFCASSQGGRRYGNTIYFGEGSWLTVV.

The V gene is TRBV15, the J gene TRBJ1-2; TRBD1 agrees at 11 bases. This CDR3 contains 16 residues. CDR1 and CDR2 from the germline V gene are LNHNV and YYDKDF (reference sequence). V lost 2 bases to trimming and J lost 2 bases; unmatched junction nucleotides: 4. CDR3 amino acids: CATSRSGTGGNYGYTF. The DNA for the CDR3 is TGTGCCACCAGCAGATCTGGGACAGGGGGAAACTATGGCTACACCTTC.

The chain couples TRBV27 to TRBJ2-3, with D perhaps assigned TRBD1 or TRBD2 (5 bases each). The CDR3 length is 14 residues. V lost 9 bases and J 2 bases, leaving 15 bases between the germline ends. Per germline, CDR1 MNHEY and CDR2 SMNVEV (reference sequence). The CDR3 sequence is CASPQEAHTDTQYF. In nucleotides, the CDR3 is TGTGCCAGTCCACAGGAGGCCCACACAGATACGCAGTATTTT.

The chain couples TRBV4-2 to TRBJ1-4; TRBD1 matches 9 bases. The CDR3 covers 18 residues. V was pared by 2 bases and J by 4 bases, with 11 bases of the junction left unmatched. Germline-derived CDR1 and CDR2 are LGHNA and YNFKEQ. The CDR3: CASSQPPNRGRFNEKLFF. The CDR3 DNA is TGTGCCAGCAGCCAACCGCCTAACAGGGGGCGGTTTAATGAAAAACTGTTTTTT.

Here the CDR3 reads CASATYEQYF. The CDR3 nucleotides read TGTGCCTCCGCCACCTACGAGCAGTACTTC. The J gene is TRBJ2-7, the V gene TRBV25-1; no firm D call. The CDR3 totals 10 residues. V was cut by 11 bases and J by 2 bases, with 7 bases left in between. CDR1 is MGHDK and CDR2 is SYGVNS in the germline V gene.

This clone has a handful of counts. This sequence joins TRBV6-5 and TRBJ1-1; no clear D gene. Germline V lookup: CDR1 MNHEY, CDR2 SVGAGI. The CDR3 contains 14 residues. Trimming stripped 5 bases from V and 0 bases from J, with 10 bases between. This chain's CDR3 is CASSPLYMNTEAFF. CDR3 in DNA: TGTGCCAGCAGTCCCCTTTACATGAACACTGAAGCTTTCTTT.

The chain joins TRBV9 to TRBJ2-1, with 7 bases matching TRBD1. J lost 0 bases, V lost 0 bases, and 12 bases had no gene match. Per the germline V gene, CDR1 is SGDLS and CDR2 is YYNGEE. This CDR3 region has 19 residues. The DNA of the CDR3 is TGTGCCAGCAGCGTAGAGGGGGACAGCTTACTCAGCTCCTACAATGAGCAGTTCTTC. Amino acid sequence: CASSVEGDSLLSSYNEQFF. The whole variable domain, filled in from reference TRBV9 and TRBJ2-1, reads DSGVTQTPKHLITATGQRVTLRCSPRSGDLSVYWYQQSLDQGLQFLIQYYNGEERAKGNILERFSAQQFPDLHSELNLSSLELGDSALYFCASSVEGDSLLSSYNEQFFGPGTRLTVL.

The V gene is TRBV2, the J gene TRBJ2-5; D is undetermined. Per the germline V gene, CDR1 is SNHLY and CDR2 is FYNNEI. The germline V and J ends were trimmed by 3 bases and 2 bases, with 7 bases remaining between them. This CDR3 contains 13 residues. The CDR3 DNA follows: TGTGCCAGCAGTGACCTCCTTCAAGAGACCCAGTACTTC. It is translated as CASSDLLQETQYF.

The chain combines TRBV23-1 with TRBJ1-3; possibly TRBD1 for D (6 bases). TRBV23-1 is assigned to the ORF class and has an uncertain function. This CDR3 has 15 amino acids. With 0 bases removed from V and 0 bases from J, the gap between germline ends came to 6 bases. Here the CDR3 reads CASSQSGHSGNTIYF. In DNA form, the CDR3 reads TGCGCCAGCAGTCAATCGGGACACTCTGGAAACACCATATATTTT.

This rearrangement joins TRBV7-9 to TRBJ2-7; the D gene is possibly TRBD2 (5 bases). The V gene lost 1 base and the J gene lost 1 base, with 11 bases spanning the gap. Germline CDR1 reads SEHNR; CDR2 reads FQNEAQ (reference sequence). This CDR3 is 15 amino acids long. The CDR3 is CASSLDRGLSYEQYF. The DNA of the CDR3 is TGTGCCAGCAGCTTAGACCGAGGACTTTCCTACGAGCAGTACTTC.

The V call is TRBV2, the J call TRBJ2-2; TRBD1 agrees at 8 bases. The CDR3 extends over 15 amino acids. V lost 6 bases to trimming and J lost 1 base; unmatched junction nucleotides: 4. Germline CDR1 and CDR2: SNHLY and FYNNEI. This CDR3 reads CASRAGTGNTGELFF. CDR3 bases: TGTGCCAGCAGGGCCGGGACAGGGAACACCGGGGAGCTGTTTTTT.

The V call is TRBV4-3, the J call TRBJ1-2; D not certain. Germline lookup yields CDR1 LGHNA and CDR2 YSLEER. The CDR3 is 15 amino acids. The V end was cut by 0 bases, the J end by 7 bases, with 15 bases between. The CDR3 DNA sequence: TGCGCCAGCAGCCAAGATCAGCTGGGAGAATCTGGCTACACCTTC. This gives the protein CASSQDQLGESGYTF.

The rearrangement uses TRBV19 and TRBJ2-7, with 12 bases that match TRBD1. In germline, CDR1 is LNHDA, CDR2 SQIVND (reference sequence). J lost 7 bases, V lost 3 bases, and 7 bases had no gene match. This CDR3 spans 15 amino acids. Written as DNA, the CDR3 is TGTGCCAGTAGTATTTGGGGACAGGGGGCTGGAGAGCAGTACTTC. This encodes CASSIWGQGAGEQYF.

The genes are TRBV11-2 and TRBJ2-5; TRBD2 agrees at 8 bases. This CDR3 has 15 residues. V shed 5 bases and J 5 bases; nucleotides not matched to a gene: 10. Germline V gene sequence: CDR1 SGHAT, CDR2 FQNNGV. Written as DNA, the CDR3 is TGTGCCAGCAGCAAAGGCGGGGGGCGGAGGGAGACCCAGTACTTC. Translating gives CASSKGGGRRETQYF. The complete variable domain, with remaining parts taken from reference TRBV11-2 and TRBJ2-5, reads EAGVAQSPRYKIIEKRQSVAFWCNPISGHATLYWYQQILGQGPKLLIQFQNNGVVDDSQLPKDRFSAERLKGVDSTLKIQPAKLEDSAVYLCASSKGGGRRETQYFGPGTRLLVL.